Described below is a single TCR beta chain sequence and its context. Antigen specificity is unknown. The sample originates from a study of OX40 agonist ivuxolimab in advanced cancers. Study observations and caveats: Low normalized T-cell clonal expansion was also seen in some nonresponders.

Sequencing was performed with immunoSEQ multiplex PCR; in TCRdb, only in-frame clones are kept and a portion is missing. This table holds 35,000 to 45,000 clones, approximately 86% found once. The CDR3 runs to 16 residues. V gave up 3 bases and J gave up 4 bases; unmatched junction bases: 5. The V gene's germline CDR1 is SEHNR and CDR2 FQNEAQ (reference sequence). Individuals having autoimmune disease history or systemic immunosuppression were not enrolled. The study sampled blood at baseline, cycle 4 day 1, and cycle 7 day 1. Sample: CD4+ or CD8+ T cells sorted from blood, taken in a trial of the OX40 agonist ivuxolimab. The rearrangement joins TRBV7-9 to TRBJ2-3; TRBD2 aligns across 12 bases. This receptor was obtained from an adult with an advanced solid tumor such as melanoma, head and neck, liver or kidney cancer. CDR3 in amino acids: CASSFPSGRVPDTQYF. The DNA of the CDR3 is TGTGCCAGCAGCTTTCCTAGCGGGAGGGTTCCAGATACGCAGTATTTT.